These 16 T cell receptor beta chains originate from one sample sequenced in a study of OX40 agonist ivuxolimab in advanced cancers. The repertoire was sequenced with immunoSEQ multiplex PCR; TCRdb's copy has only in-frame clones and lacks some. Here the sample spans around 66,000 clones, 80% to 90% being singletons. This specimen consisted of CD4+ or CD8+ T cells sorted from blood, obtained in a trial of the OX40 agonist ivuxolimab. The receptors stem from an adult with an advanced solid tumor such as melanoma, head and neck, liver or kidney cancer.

CDR3 nucleotide sequence: TGCGCCAGCAGCCAAGCGAGGACAGGGAGGGCCGGGGAGCTGTTTTTT. It encodes CASSQARTGRAGELFF. The chain joins TRBV4-1 to TRBJ2-2; D might be TRBD1 (8 bases). CDR3 length: 16 residues. Trimming shortened V by 1 base and J by 6 bases, and 15 bases separated the two germline ends. Germline lookup yields CDR1 MGHRA and CDR2 YSYEKL.

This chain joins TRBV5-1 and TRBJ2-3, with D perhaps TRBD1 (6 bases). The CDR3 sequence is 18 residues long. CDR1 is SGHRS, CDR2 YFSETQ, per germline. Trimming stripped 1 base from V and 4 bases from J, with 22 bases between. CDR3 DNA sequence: TGCGCCAGCAGCTTGTTCTCAGGGGTTAGTGTTACGGCAGATACGCAGTATTTT. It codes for CASSLFSGVSVTADTQYF.

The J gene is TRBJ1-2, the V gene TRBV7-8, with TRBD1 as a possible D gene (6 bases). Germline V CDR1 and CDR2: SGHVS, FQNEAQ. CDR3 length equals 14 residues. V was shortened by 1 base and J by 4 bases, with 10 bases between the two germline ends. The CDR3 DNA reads TGTGCCAGCAGCTTAGATGGGGGCGGCTATGGCTACACCTTC. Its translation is CASSLDGGGYGYTF. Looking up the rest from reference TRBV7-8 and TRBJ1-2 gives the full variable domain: GAGVSQSPRYKVAKRGQDVALRCDPISGHVSLFWYQQALGQGPEFLTYFQNEAQLDKSGLPSDRFFAERPEGSVSTLKIQRTQQEDSAVYLCASSLDGGGYGYTFGSGTRLTVV.

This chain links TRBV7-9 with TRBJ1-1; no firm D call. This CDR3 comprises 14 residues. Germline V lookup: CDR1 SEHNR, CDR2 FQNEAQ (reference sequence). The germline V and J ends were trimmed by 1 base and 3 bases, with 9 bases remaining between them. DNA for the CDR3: TGTGCCAGCAGCTTAGTGGGCAGACACACTGAAGCTTTCTTT. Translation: CASSLVGRHTEAFF.

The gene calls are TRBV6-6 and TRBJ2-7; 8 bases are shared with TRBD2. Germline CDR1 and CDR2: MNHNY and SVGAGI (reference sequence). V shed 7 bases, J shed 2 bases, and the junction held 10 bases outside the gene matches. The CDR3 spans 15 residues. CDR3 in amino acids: CASKRDSGATYEQYF. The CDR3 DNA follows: TGTGCCAGCAAACGGGATAGCGGGGCAACCTACGAGCAGTACTTC.

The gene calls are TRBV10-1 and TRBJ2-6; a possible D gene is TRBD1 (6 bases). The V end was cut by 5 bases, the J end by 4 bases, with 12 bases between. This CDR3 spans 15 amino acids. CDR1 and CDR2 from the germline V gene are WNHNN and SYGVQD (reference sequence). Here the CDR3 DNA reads TGCGCCAGCAGTTCCAGGGGATCCGGGGCCAACGTCCTGACTTTC. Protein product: CASSSRGSGANVLTF.

The CDR3 DNA follows: TGTGCCAGCAGCTCGGGGACGACTACCGAGGAGGAGACCCAGTACTTC. Protein: CASSSGTTTEEETQYF. The rearrangement links TRBV5-4 to TRBJ2-5; D tentatively reads TRBD1 or TRBD2 (5 bases each). This CDR3 region has 16 residues. CDR1 is SGHNT, CDR2 YYREEE, per germline (reference sequence). Trimming cost V 3 bases and J 5 bases, with 20 bases left between them. The variable domain in full, completed from reference TRBV5-4 and TRBJ2-5, reads ETGVTQSPTHLIKTRGQQVTLRCSSQSGHNTVSWYQQALGQGPQFIFQYYREEENGRGNFPPRFSGLQFPNYSSELNVNALELDDSALYLCASSSGTTTEEETQYFGPGTRLLVL.

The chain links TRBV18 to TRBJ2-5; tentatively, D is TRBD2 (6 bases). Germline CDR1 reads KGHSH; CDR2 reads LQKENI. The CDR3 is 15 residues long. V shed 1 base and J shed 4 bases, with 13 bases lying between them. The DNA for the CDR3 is TGTGCCAGCTCACCACGGGGGGAGCAGGGAGAGACCCAGTACTTC. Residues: CASSPRGEQGETQYF.

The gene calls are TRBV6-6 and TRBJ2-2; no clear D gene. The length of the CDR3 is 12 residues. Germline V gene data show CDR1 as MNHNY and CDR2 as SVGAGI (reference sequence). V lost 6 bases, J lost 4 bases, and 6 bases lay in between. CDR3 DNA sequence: TGTGCCAGCAGAGTGAGCACCGGGGAGCTGTTTTTT. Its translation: CASRVSTGELFF.

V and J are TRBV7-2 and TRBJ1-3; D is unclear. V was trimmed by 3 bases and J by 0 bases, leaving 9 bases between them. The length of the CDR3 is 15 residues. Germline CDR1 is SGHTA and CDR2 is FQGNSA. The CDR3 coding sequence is TGTGCCAGCAGCTTTTTGTTCAACTCTGGAAACACCATATATTTT. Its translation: CASSFLFNSGNTIYF.

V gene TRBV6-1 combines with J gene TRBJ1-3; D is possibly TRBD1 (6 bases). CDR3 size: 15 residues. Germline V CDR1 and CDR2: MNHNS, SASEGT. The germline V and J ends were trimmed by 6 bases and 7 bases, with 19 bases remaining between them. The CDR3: CASRADRQVWNTIYF. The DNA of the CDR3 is TGTGCCAGCAGAGCCGACAGGCAAGTTTGGAACACCATATATTTT.

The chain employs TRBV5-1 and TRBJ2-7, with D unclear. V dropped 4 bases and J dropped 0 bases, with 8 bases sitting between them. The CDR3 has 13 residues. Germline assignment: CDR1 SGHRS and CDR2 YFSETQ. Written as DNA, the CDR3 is TGCGCCAGCAGCGAAATCGACTCCTACGAGCAGTACTTC. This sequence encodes CASSEIDSYEQYF.

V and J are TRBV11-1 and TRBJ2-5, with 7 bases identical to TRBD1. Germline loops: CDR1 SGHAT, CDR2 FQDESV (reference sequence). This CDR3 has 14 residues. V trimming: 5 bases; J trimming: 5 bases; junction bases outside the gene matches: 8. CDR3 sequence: CASSQGQTGETQYF. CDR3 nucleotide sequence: TGTGCCAGCAGCCAGGGACAGACTGGGGAGACCCAGTACTTC.

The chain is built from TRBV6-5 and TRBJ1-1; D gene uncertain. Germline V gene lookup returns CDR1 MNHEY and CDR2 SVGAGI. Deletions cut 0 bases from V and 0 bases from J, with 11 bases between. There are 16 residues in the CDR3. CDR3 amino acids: CASSYSYGVMNTEAFF. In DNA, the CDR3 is TGTGCCAGCAGTTACTCGTACGGCGTCATGAACACTGAAGCTTTCTTT.

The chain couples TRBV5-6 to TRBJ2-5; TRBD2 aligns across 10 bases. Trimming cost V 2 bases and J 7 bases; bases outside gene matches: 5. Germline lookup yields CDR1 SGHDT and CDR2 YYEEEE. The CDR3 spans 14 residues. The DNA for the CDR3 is TGTGCCAGCAGCTTCCTAGCGGGAGCGGTGACCCAGTACTTC. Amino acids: CASSFLAGAVTQYF.

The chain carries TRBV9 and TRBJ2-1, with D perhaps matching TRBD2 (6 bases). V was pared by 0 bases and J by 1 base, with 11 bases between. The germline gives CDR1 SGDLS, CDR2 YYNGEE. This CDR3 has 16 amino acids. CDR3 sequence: CASSVAGSRSYNEQFF. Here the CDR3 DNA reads TGTGCCAGCAGCGTAGCCGGGAGTAGGTCCTACAATGAGCAGTTCTTC. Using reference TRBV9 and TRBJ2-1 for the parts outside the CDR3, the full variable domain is DSGVTQTPKHLITATGQRVTLRCSPRSGDLSVYWYQQSLDQGLQFLIQYYNGEERAKGNILERFSAQQFPDLHSELNLSSLELGDSALYFCASSVAGSRSYNEQFFGPGTRLTVL.